The TCR beta chain described here comes from a study of sequential checkpoint blockade in melanoma. Turning to the study itself: Both treatment sequences were followed by maintenance nivolumab.

V lost 4 bases and J lost 5, with 9 bases in between. Per the germline V gene, CDR1 is SEHNR and CDR2 is FQNEAQ (reference sequence). The CDR3 is 13 amino acids. The sample's treatment: randomized to nivolumab then ipilimumab (arm A) or the reverse (arm B). Using immunoSEQ multiplex PCR, the repertoire was profiled, and TCRdb retains in-frame clones only, with some absent. Here the sample spans 20,000 to 25,000 clones, nearly 70% being singletons. V usage is TRBV7-9 and J usage is TRBJ2-1, with unresolved D. This sequence originates from a human donor with melanoma. Sample: CD8+ T cells sorted from blood (inferred from file names), taken from a patient given nivolumab and ipilimumab in sequence. Written as DNA, the CDR3 is TGTGCCAGCAGCTCCCGTCCGGACAATGAGCAGTTCTTC. Protein product: CASSSRPDNEQFF.